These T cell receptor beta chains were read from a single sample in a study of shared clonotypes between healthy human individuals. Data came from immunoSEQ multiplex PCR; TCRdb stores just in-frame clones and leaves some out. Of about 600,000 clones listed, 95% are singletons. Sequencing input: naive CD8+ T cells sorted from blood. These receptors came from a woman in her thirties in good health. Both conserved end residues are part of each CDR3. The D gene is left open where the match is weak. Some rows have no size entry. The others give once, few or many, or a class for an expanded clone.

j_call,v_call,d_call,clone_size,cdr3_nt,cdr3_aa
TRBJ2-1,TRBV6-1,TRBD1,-,TGTGCCAGCAGTGGGATGGACAGGGGGTTGTACAATGAGCAGTTCTTC,CASSGMDRGLYNEQFF
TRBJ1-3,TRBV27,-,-,TGTGCCAGCAGTCTGACTCCGGTATGGGCCGGAAACACCATATATTTT,CASSLTPVWAGNTIYF
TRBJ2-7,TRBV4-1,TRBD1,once,TGCGCCAGCAGCCCCCGGACAGGGGTCCACGAGCAGTACTTC,CASSPRTGVHEQYF
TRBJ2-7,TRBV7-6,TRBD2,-,TGTGCCAGCAGCTGGACTAGCGGCTCCTACGAGCAGTACTTC,CASSWTSGSYEQYF
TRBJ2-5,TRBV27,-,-,TGTGCCAGCTGGGTGGGGAGTGGGACCCAGTACTTC,CASWVGSGTQYF
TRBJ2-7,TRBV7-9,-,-,TGTGCCAGCAGTCACACTGGACAGCCAGGTCGTTTC,CASSHTGQPGRF
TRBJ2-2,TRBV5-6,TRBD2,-,TGTGCCAGCAGTCCGGGACTAGCGGGAGCCCAGGCGGGCGGGGAGCTGTTTTTT,CASSPGLAGAQAGGELFF
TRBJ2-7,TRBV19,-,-,TGTGCCAGTAGTACCTGGCCGGGCAGCTCCTACGAGCAGTACTTC,CASSTWPGSSYEQYF
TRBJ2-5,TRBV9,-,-,TGTGCCAGCAGCGTAGTAGGGGAGCTCCAAGAGACCCAGTACTTC,CASSVVGELQETQYF
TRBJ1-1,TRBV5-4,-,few,TGTGCCAGCAGCTCAACGGACCGAAAGAACACTGAAGCTTTCTTT,CASSSTDRKNTEAFF
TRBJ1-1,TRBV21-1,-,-,TGTGCCAGCAGCAAGAGGACAGGGAAAAATTCTAACACTGAAGCTTTCTTT,CASSKRTGKNSNTEAFF
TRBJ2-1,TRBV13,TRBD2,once,TGTGCCAGCAGCCTGACTAGCCCAAATGAGCAGTTCTTC,CASSLTSPNEQFF
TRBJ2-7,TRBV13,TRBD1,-,TGTGCCAGCAGGGCAGGGACAGGGTATTCCTACGAGCAGTACTTC,CASRAGTGYSYEQYF
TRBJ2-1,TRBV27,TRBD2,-,TGTGCCAGCAGTTTTCTGCAGGGAGGGAATGAGCAGTTCTTC,CASSFLQGGNEQFF
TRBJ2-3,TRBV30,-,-,TGTGCCTGGAGTGTACCTCTAAAGAGCACAGATACGCAGTATTTT,CAWSVPLKSTDTQYF
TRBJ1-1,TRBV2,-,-,TGTGCCAGCAGCTCGAATCTGGAAGGACCTATGAACACTGAAGCTTTCTTT,CASSSNLEGPMNTEAFF
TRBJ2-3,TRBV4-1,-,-,TGCGCCAGCAGCCAAGCAGTGAGTCCAGATACGCAGTATTTT,CASSQAVSPDTQYF
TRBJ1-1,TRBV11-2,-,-,TGTGCCAGCAGCTTAGTTGGGGGTGACGACGAGGCTTTCTTT,CASSLVGGDDEAFF
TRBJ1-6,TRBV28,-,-,TGTGCCAGCAGTTATCAGGGAGCTAATTCACCCCTCCACTTT,CASSYQGANSPLHF
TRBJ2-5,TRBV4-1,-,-,TGCGCCAGCAGCCAAGATGAGGGTGGGGGAGAGACCCAGTACTTC,CASSQDEGGGETQYF
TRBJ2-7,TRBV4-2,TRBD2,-,TGTGCCAGCAGCCAAGATAATATGGCGGGAGGGCAGGAGCAGTACTTC,CASSQDNMAGGQEQYF
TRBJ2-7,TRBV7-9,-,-,TGTGCCAGCAGCTACGGGACATCCCTGTGGGAGCAGTACTTC,CASSYGTSLWEQYF
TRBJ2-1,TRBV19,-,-,TGTGCCAGTAGTATCTGGGGACTTAACTCCTACAATGAGCAGTTCTTC,CASSIWGLNSYNEQFF
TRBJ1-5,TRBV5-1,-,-,TGCGCCAGCAGCTGGGGCCCTGGCACAGACAATCAGCCCCAGCATTTT,CASSWGPGTDNQPQHF
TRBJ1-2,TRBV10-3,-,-,TGTGCCACCTGGCAGGAGGACTATGGCTACACCTTC,CATWQEDYGYTF
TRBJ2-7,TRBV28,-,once,TGTGCCAGCCGCCTGGGGTACCAGTTAGCGCGCGAGCAGTACTTC,CASRLGYQLAREQYF
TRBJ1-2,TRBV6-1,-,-,TGTGCCACCCTGGGCCGGGACGGGTATGGCTACACCTTC,CATLGRDGYGYTF
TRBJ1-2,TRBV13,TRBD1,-,TGTGCCAGCAGCCCGCCAGGACAGGGAGGTGGCTACACCTTC,CASSPPGQGGGYTF
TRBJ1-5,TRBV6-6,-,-,TGTGCCAGCAGTTACAAGGGGCTGGGGGATCAGCCCCAGCATTTT,CASSYKGLGDQPQHF
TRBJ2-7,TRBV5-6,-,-,TGTGCCAGCAGCTTGGCCGGGCTAGCGTCTGAGCAGTACTTC,CASSLAGLASEQYF
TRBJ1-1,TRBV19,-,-,TGTGCCAGTAAACAGGGTGATCGGACTGAAGCTTTCTTT,CASKQGDRTEAFF
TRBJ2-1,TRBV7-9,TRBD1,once,TGTGCCAGCAGCCACCTTCCAGGGGGTAGCTCCTACAATGAGCAGTTCTTC,CASSHLPGGSSYNEQFF
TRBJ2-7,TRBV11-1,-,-,TGTGCCAGCAGCTTAGTCTGGGACGGGGCCTACGAGCAGTACTTC,CASSLVWDGAYEQYF
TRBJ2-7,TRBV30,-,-,TGTGCCGGATCAGAAGGCTTCTCCTACGAGCAGTACTTC,CAGSEGFSYEQYF
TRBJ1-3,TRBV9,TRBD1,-,TGTGCCAGCAGCGGGGACTACAGGGGTTATACTGGAAACACCATATATTTT,CASSGDYRGYTGNTIYF
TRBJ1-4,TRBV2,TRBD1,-,TGTGCCAGCGGCCCGGGACAGAGTAATGAAAAACTGTTTTTT,CASGPGQSNEKLFF
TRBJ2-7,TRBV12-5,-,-,TGCGGGGGGAACAGGGTAGGCGAGCAGTACTTC,CGGNRVGEQYF
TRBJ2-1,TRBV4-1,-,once,TGCGCCAGCAGCCCCTACGAGACCTTGGGACCAAACAATGAGCAGTTCTTC,CASSPYETLGPNNEQFF
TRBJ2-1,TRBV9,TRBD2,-,TGTGCCAGCAGCTCTGCGGGCGGGGGGGAGCAGTTCTTC,CASSSAGGGEQFF
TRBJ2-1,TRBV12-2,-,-,TGTGCAAGTCGCCTCCCGCTGGCGGGAGGGGGTAACAATGAGCAGTTCTTC,CASRLPLAGGGNNEQFF
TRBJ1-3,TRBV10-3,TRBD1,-,TGTGCCATCAGTAAGGATCCCGGACAGGGGGCGCGTGGAAACACCATATATTTT,CAISKDPGQGARGNTIYF
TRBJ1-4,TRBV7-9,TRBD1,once,TGTGCCAGCAGCCCAGACAGGGCTAATGAAAAACTGTTTTTT,CASSPDRANEKLFF
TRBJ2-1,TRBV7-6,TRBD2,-,TGTGCCAGCAGCTATCTGGGGTCGGGGGGTCTCACCTCCTACAATGAGCAGTTCTTC,CASSYLGSGGLTSYNEQFF
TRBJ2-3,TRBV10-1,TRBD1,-,TGCGCCAGCAGGGCGACAGGGGGAGCCGAACCTAGCACAGATACGCAGTATTTT,CASRATGGAEPSTDTQYF
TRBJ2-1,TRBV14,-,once,TGTGCCAGCAGCCAATCCCTACTAGCCCCCTACAATGAGCAGTTCTTC,CASSQSLLAPYNEQFF
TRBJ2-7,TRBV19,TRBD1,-,TGTGCCAGTAGTTTCGGGACAGGATCCTACGAGCAGTACTTC,CASSFGTGSYEQYF
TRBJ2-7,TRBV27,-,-,TGTGCCAGCCGGTCCCCCTCCGAGCAGTACTTC,CASRSPSEQYF
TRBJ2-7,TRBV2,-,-,TGTGCCACCATAGACGGGACCCGCGAGCAGTACTTC,CATIDGTREQYF
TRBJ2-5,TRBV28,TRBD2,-,TGTGCCAGCAGTTTAGTGGGACTAGCGGGAACGGAGACCCAGTACTTC,CASSLVGLAGTETQYF
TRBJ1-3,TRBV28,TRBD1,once,TGTGCCAGCAGTTCAGGGGGGCTCGACTCTGGAAACACCATATATTTT,CASSSGGLDSGNTIYF
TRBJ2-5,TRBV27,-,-,TGTGCCAGCAGTTTATCAGGGGAGACCCAGTACTTC,CASSLSGETQYF
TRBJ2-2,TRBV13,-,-,TGTGCCAGCAGCCTGGAGGGTCATACCGGGGAGCTGTTTTTT,CASSLEGHTGELFF
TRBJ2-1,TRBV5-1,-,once,TGCGCCAGCTACGACCCATGGACAGCCAAAGGGGGGCAGTTCTTC,CASYDPWTAKGGQFF